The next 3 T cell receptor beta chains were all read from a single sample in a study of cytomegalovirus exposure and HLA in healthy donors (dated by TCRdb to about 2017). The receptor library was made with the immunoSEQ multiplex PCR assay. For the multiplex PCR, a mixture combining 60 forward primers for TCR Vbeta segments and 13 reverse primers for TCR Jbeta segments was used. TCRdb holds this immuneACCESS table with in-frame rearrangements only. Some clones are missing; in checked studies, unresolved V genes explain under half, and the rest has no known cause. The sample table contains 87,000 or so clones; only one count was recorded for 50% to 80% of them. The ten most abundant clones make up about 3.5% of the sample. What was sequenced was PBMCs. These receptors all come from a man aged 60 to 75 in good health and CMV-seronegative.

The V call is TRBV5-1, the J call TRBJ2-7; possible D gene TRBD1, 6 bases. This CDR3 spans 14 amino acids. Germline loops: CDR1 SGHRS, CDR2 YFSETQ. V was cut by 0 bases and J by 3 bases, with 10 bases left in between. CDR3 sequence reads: CASSLDRDLYEQYF. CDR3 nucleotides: TGCGCCAGCAGCTTGGACAGGGATCTCTACGAGCAGTACTTC. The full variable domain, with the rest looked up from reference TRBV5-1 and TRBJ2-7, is KAGVTQTPRYLIKTRGQQVTLSCSPISGHRSVSWYQQTPGQGLQFLFEYFSETQRNKGNFPGRFSGRQFSNSRSEMNVSTLELGDSALYLCASSLDRDLYEQYFGPGTRLTVT.

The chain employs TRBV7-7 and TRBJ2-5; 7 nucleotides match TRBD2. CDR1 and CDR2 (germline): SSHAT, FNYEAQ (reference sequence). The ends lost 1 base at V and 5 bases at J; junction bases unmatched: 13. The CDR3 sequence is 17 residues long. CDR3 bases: TGTGCCAGCAGCTTAGGACCGATTCGGGGGGAGGTGGAGACCCAGTACTTC. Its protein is CASSLGPIRGEVETQYF.

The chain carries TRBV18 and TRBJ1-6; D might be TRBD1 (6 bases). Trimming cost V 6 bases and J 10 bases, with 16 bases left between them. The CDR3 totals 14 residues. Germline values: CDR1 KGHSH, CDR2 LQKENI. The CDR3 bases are TGTGCCAGCTCTCCGGAGGACCAGGGGTCACCCCTCCACTTT. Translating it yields CASSPEDQGSPLHF.